Listed here are 7 T cell receptor beta chains from one sample, sequenced in a study of radiotherapy plus CTLA-4 blockade in lung cancer. Produced via immunoSEQ multiplex PCR; TCRdb's table is partial and in-frame only. The sample lists about 38,000 clones, about 86% occurring once. The sequencing here drew on peripheral blood, taken from a patient treated with radiotherapy plus ipilimumab. The receptors were gathered from a human donor with non-small cell lung cancer whose response to radiotherapy plus ipilimumab could not be evaluated.

This clone appeared a single time. V usage is TRBV2 and J usage is TRBJ2-4, with 9 bases identical to TRBD1. Germline V CDR1 and CDR2: SNHLY, FYNNEI. Trimming took 4 bases from V and 2 from J; bases not matched to a gene: 6. There are 16 residues in the CDR3. The CDR3 loop is CASSATGGFTKNIQYF. The CDR3, as DNA: TGTGCCAGCAGTGCTACAGGGGGCTTTACCAAAAACATTCAGTACTTC. Full variable domain (outside the CDR3, taken from reference TRBV2 and TRBJ2-4): EPEVTQTPSHQVTQMGQEVILRCVPISNHLYFYWYRQILGQKVEFLVSFYNNEISEKSEIFDDQFSVERPDGSNFTLKIRSTKLEDSAMYFCASSATGGFTKNIQYFGAGTRLSVL.

The chain links TRBV6-6 to TRBJ2-3; TRBD2 aligns across 8 bases. The CDR3 spans 16 residues. Germline V gene sequence: CDR1 MNHNY, CDR2 SVGAGI (reference sequence). With 2 bases clipped from V and 5 bases from J, the junction kept 9 bases outside the gene matches. The CDR3 spells CASSYQGLAGLDTQYF. The CDR3 bases are TGTGCCAGCAGTTACCAAGGGCTAGCGGGCCTAGATACGCAGTATTTT.

This clone was counted only a few times. Here the CDR3 DNA reads TGCGCCAGCAACCTAGGGGGCTCCTACGAGCAGTACTTC. Its protein is CASNLGGSYEQYF. The chain is built from TRBV5-1 and TRBJ2-7; D possibly corresponds to TRBD1 (6 bases). There are 13 residues in the CDR3. With 6 bases removed from V and 0 bases from J, the gap between germline ends came to 10 bases. The germline V gene has CDR1 SGHRS and CDR2 YFSETQ.

The chain couples TRBV20-1 to TRBJ2-7; the D gene is possibly TRBD2 (5 bases). Germline V gives CDR1 DFQATT, CDR2 SNEGSKA (reference sequence). Trimming pared 5 bases from V and 4 bases from J, leaving 9 bases between. The CDR3 runs 11 residues. The CDR3 spells CSAPRGYEQYF. In DNA form, the CDR3 reads TGCAGTGCTCCTCGGGGTTACGAGCAGTACTTC.

This CDR3 reads CASSLSRSGLRFF. CDR3 DNA sequence: TGTGCCAGCAGCTTATCTCGGAGCGGCCTAAGATTCTTC. The gene calls are TRBV13 and TRBJ2-1, with D tentatively TRBD2 (5 bases). The germline V and J ends were trimmed by 2 bases and 16 bases, with 18 bases remaining between them. CDR1 and CDR2 (germline): PRHDT, FYEKMQ (reference sequence). This CDR3 comprises 13 residues.

J is TRBJ2-3 and V is TRBV6-1; D is possibly TRBD2 (6 bases). The germline V gene has CDR1 MNHNS and CDR2 SASEGT. The CDR3 has 16 amino acids. Trimming took off 1 base at V and 4 bases at J, with 15 bases between the two ends. The CDR3 DNA reads as TGTGCCAGCAGTGAAGGAGTGGCGGGGTCGGCAGATACGCAGTATTTT. It translates to CASSEGVAGSADTQYF.

The chain combines TRBV28 with TRBJ1-5; 7 nucleotides match TRBD1. The CDR3 consists of 16 residues. Germline V gives CDR1 MDHEN, CDR2 SYDVKM. The junction had 14 bases not matched to a gene; V was cut back by 7 bases and J by 5 bases. CDR3 sequence (DNA): TGTGCCAGCAACCCACCGGGACAGCAAATCGATCAGCCCCAGCATTTT. As protein: CASNPPGQQIDQPQHF.